Following are 14 T cell receptor beta chains from one sample sequenced in a study of blood T cells in healthy people across ages (dated by TCRdb to 2015 to 2017). Receptor amplification or capture employed 5' RACE. The sequencing machine was an Illumina HiSeq 2500. A second PCR of about 6 to 11 cycles was performed with a sample-barcoded 5' primer and a J-beta primer mix. TCRdb's own reprocessing of the public reads used fastp at Q25 and MiXCR and kept productive beta chains. Every entry covers one CDR3 protein and lists the most common genes and DNA from its rows. The sample data list about 730,000 distinct CDR3 sequences, and roughly 47% of these were observed just once. The top ten hold around a fifth of the sample. The sequenced sample consisted of blood. These receptors originate from a woman aged 55-70 years in good health.

This clonotype appeared a single time. This may come from a read error, since a much larger clone is one base off. V and J are TRBV6-2 or TRBV6-3 and TRBJ2-5; D perhaps matches TRBD2 (6 bases). The CDR3 has 13 residues. Germline values: CDR1 MNHEY, CDR2 SVGEGT. Deletions cut 2 bases from V and 11 bases from J, with 15 bases between. The CDR3 loop is CASSYISGNEQYF. The CDR3 nucleotides are TGTGCCAGCAGTTACATTAGCGGCAATGAGCAGTACTTC.

V usage is TRBV12-3 or TRBV12-4 and J usage is TRBJ2-7; 7 positions agree with TRBD1. The CDR3 sequence is 14 residues long. With V trimmed by 7 bases and J by 3 bases, 9 bases remained unmatched. The CDR3 loop is CASNFPGQIYEQYF. DNA of the CDR3: TGTGCCAGCAACTTCCCGGGACAGATCTACGAGCAGTACTTC.

The J gene is TRBJ1-4, the V gene TRBV12-3 or TRBV12-4; 8 bases are shared with TRBD1. V shed 6 bases and J 7 bases; nucleotides not matched to a gene: 7. This CDR3 region has 14 residues. The CDR3 coding sequence is TGTGCCAGCAGGGACAGGGTCCTGGGTGAAAAACTGTTTTTT. This translates into CASRDRVLGEKLFF.

The chain joins TRBV20-1 to TRBJ2-7; a weak D match, TRBD1 (6 bases). This CDR3 comprises 12 residues. V was clipped by 6 bases and J by 0 bases, with 9 bases between them. CDR1 and CDR2 (germline): DFQATT, SNEGSKA (reference sequence). CDR3 nucleotides: TGCAGTGCCCGGGACACCTCCTACGAGCAGTACTTC. Encoded protein: CSARDTSYEQYF.

This clonotype was seen a few times. This sequence joins TRBV5-1 and TRBJ2-1; no definite D call. The V end was cut by 4 bases, the J end by 9 bases, with 17 bases between. Germline loops: CDR1 SGHRS, CDR2 YFSETQ. This CDR3 region has 14 residues. CDR3 nucleotide sequence: TGCGCCAGCAGCGGACGCGTGCGGCTCCGTGAGCAGTTCTTC. Translated: CASSGRVRLREQFF.

The chain uses TRBV20-1 and TRBJ1-1; D possibly corresponds to TRBD1 (5 bases). The V end lost 1 base, the J end lost 5 bases, and 20 bases lay between the germline ends. CDR1 DFQATT and CDR2 SNEGSKA come from the germline V gene (reference sequence). This CDR3 contains 16 residues. The DNA of the CDR3 is TGCAGTGCTAGAGTTAGGGCGAGGGGTGGGGGTACTGAAGCTTTCTTT. Residues: CSARVRARGGGTEAFF.

Regarding this clonotype: Since no conserved phenylalanine or tryptophan closes the CDR3, a read error is the likely cause. It is unclear where the CDR3 begins or ends on the DNA, so no DNA is shown, and the CDR3 is as TCRdb lists it. The chain carries TRBV7-3 and TRBJ2-1; the table gives TRBD1 as D, unverified against the DNA. Including both end residues, the CDR3 is 13 amino acids long. Germline loops: CDR1 SGHTA, CDR2 FQGTGA. The CDR3 reads CASSDSGANEQCL.

There are many counts of this clonotype. J is TRBJ2-5 and V is TRBV4-3, with 10 bases aligning to TRBD2. Germline V CDR1 and CDR2: LGHNA, YSLEER. The trim removed 3 bases at V and 2 bases at J, leaving 6 bases unmatched. The CDR3 is 16 amino acids. CDR3 protein: CASSQMASGSQETQYF. CDR3 in DNA: TGCGCCAGCAGCCAGATGGCTAGCGGGAGTCAAGAGACCCAGTACTTC.

This clonotype was counted only a few times. The junction differs from germline at one of its ends, possibly a read error. The rearrangement uses TRBV9 and TRBJ2-7, with a weak D call TRBD1 (6 bases). The germline V gene encodes CDR1 SGDLS and CDR2 YYNGEE. This CDR3 is 15 amino acids long. The CDR3 reads CAGSPTPRDNYEQYF. The CDR3 coding sequence is TGTGCCGGCAGCCCTACACCCCGGGACAATTACGAGCAGTACTTC.

This clonotype was seen at least ten times. The chain links TRBV29-1 to TRBJ2-6, with 7 bases identical to TRBD1. Germline CDR1 SQVTM, CDR2 ANQGSEA. V shed 6 bases, J shed 2 bases, and the junction held 1 base outside the gene matches. The CDR3 is 13 residues long. The CDR3 DNA reads TGCAGCGTGACAGGGCCTGGGGCCAACGTCCTGACTTTC. This translates into CSVTGPGANVLTF. The full variable domain, with the rest looked up from reference TRBV29-1 and TRBJ2-6, is SAVISQKPSRDICQRGTSLTIQCQVDSQVTMMFWYRQQPGQSLTLIATANQGSEATYESGFVIDKFPISRPNLTFSTLTVSNMSPEDSSIYLCSVTGPGANVLTFGAGSRLTVL.

This clonotype was seen a few times. The gene calls are TRBV28 and TRBJ1-6, with 9 bases that match TRBD1. The junction had 7 bases not matched to a gene; V was cut back by 3 bases and J by 7 bases. The V gene's germline CDR1 is MDHEN and CDR2 SYDVKM. This CDR3 contains 16 residues. As DNA, the CDR3 is TGTGCCAGCAGTTTGTTAACAGGGGGCCTGAATTCACCCCTCCACTTT. This codes for CASSLLTGGLNSPLHF.

In the case of this clonotype: A read error is possible here, since a much larger clone lies one base away. The V call is TRBV6-2 or TRBV6-3, the J call TRBJ1-2; D remains ambiguous. Germline V lookup: CDR1 MNHEY, CDR2 SVGEGT. The CDR3 has 15 residues. Trimming left V 7 bases short and J 2 bases short, with 17 bases between. The CDR3 DNA reads as TGTGCCAGCAACCGACCGGGCCGAACGAACTATGGCTACACCTTC. Its translation is CASNRPGRTNYGYTF.

This chain uses TRBV7-8 with TRBJ1-1, with a weak D call TRBD1 (5 bases). The ends were cut back, 11 bases at V and 4 bases at J, with 14 bases in the middle. The CDR3 has 12 residues. Germline V gene lookup returns CDR1 SGHVS and CDR2 FQNEAQ. This CDR3 is CASAGGSTEAFF. DNA of the CDR3: TGTGCCTCAGCGGGGGGATCCACTGAAGCTTTCTTT.

This chain uses TRBV7-9 with TRBJ2-3, with 9 bases lining up with TRBD2. Losses at the gene ends were 5 bases for V and 5 bases for J; bases not matched to a gene: 20. Germline CDR1 and CDR2: SEHNR and FQNEAQ (reference sequence). This CDR3 is built from 19 residues. CDR3 DNA sequence: TGTGCCAGCAGCCCCCGGAGGCCAGCGGGAGGCCCCCGGGAAGATACGCAGTATTTT. Amino acids: CASSPRRPAGGPREDTQYF.